This TCR beta chain was recovered during a study of chemoradiotherapy in HPV16-positive cancers. CDR3 length equals 12 residues. Trimming pared 6 bases from V and 4 bases from J, leaving 8 bases between. The germline CDR1 and CDR2 sequences are SNHLY and FYNNEI. About this clone itself: Its target is unknown.

Study results and limitations: The functional HPV-specific definition rests on just a couple of HPV16-positive patients. Candidate HPV-specific clones and E7-related TCR motifs grew in tumor during treatment.

TCRdb keeps only in-frame clones here, not all; method: immunoSEQ multiplex PCR. Of thousands of clones listed, nearly 80% are singletons. Specimen collection occurred from a patient who underwent chemoradiotherapy. The J gene is TRBJ2-3, the V gene TRBV2, with unresolved D. The clonotype was recovered from a human donor with HPV-associated anogenital cancer. The CDR3 protein is CASRGWADTQYF. Here the CDR3 DNA reads TGTGCCAGCAGGGGGTGGGCAGATACGCAGTATTTT.